One and the same sample provided the 16 T cell receptor beta chains below, sequenced in a study of blood T cell repertoires in COVID-19. Here immunoSEQ multiplex PCR was the method, and the copy in TCRdb shows in-frame clones only, minus some. The repertoire holds about 150,000 clones, with approximately 80% as singletons. Sequenced: PBMCs or T cells enriched from blood (not recorded which). These receptors all stem from a woman between 45 and 65 years old who had recovered from COVID-19.

This chain joins TRBV7-6 and TRBJ1-1, with 7 positions matching TRBD1. Germline CDR1 SGHVS, CDR2 FNYEAQ. The V segment lost 1 base and the J segment 4 bases; nucleotides outside the gene matches: 3. This CDR3 is 14 amino acids long. The chain's CDR3 is CASSLGPGGTEAFF. CDR3 DNA: TGTGCCAGCAGCTTAGGTCCAGGGGGCACTGAAGCTTTCTTT.

This chain uses TRBV7-2 with TRBJ2-1, with D possibly matching TRBD1 (5 bases). CDR1 SGHTA and CDR2 FQGNSA come from the germline V gene. V was pared by 4 bases and J by 0 bases, with 13 bases between. The CDR3 length is 16 residues. CDR3 protein: CASSSWGSYSYNEQFF. The CDR3 DNA reads as TGTGCCAGCAGCTCCTGGGGCTCTTACTCCTACAATGAGCAGTTCTTC.

This clone appeared once. The chain carries TRBV11-3 and TRBJ2-5, with TRBD1 identical over 9 bases. CDR1 SGHNT and CDR2 YENEEA come from the germline V gene. Germline trimming cut 5 bases from V and 3 bases from J; bases unmatched to any gene: 7. The CDR3 spans 15 residues. The CDR3 coding sequence is TGTGCCAGCAGCGCACCGGGACAGGGAAAAGAGACCCAGTACTTC. Amino acids: CASSAPGQGKETQYF.

The chain has TRBV4-1 and TRBJ2-1, with 7 bases fitting TRBD1. Trimming removed 8 bases from V and 7 bases from J; junction bases left unmatched: 14. Germline V gene sequence: CDR1 MGHRA, CDR2 YSYEKL. The CDR3 length is 15 residues. The CDR3 loop is CASRTNLDRENEQFF. CDR3 nucleotides: TGCGCCAGCCGTACGAATTTAGACAGGGAAAATGAGCAGTTCTTC.

The chain links TRBV9 to TRBJ1-2; 8 positions match TRBD1. The germline V gene encodes CDR1 SGDLS and CDR2 YYNGEE. CDR3 length: 16 amino acids. V lost 3 bases to trimming and J lost 5 bases; unmatched junction nucleotides: 12. The CDR3 here is CASSGDRGQVLYGYTF. CDR3 DNA: TGTGCCAGCAGCGGAGACCGGGGACAGGTCTTGTATGGCTACACCTTC.

The chain links TRBV10-3 to TRBJ1-6; the D is unclear. Trimming shortened V by 0 bases and J by 0 bases, and 12 bases separated the two germline ends. Germline V gene data show CDR1 as ENHRY and CDR2 as SYGVKD. This CDR3 has 18 amino acids. The DNA of the CDR3 is TGTGCCATCAGTGAGTCGGACTCTAGGAGCTCCTATAATTCACCCCTCCACTTT. Encoded protein: CAISESDSRSSYNSPLHF.

V gene TRBV5-1 combines with J gene TRBJ2-3; D is possibly TRBD2 (5 bases). Germline CDR1 SGHRS, CDR2 YFSETQ. The CDR3 totals 16 residues. V was clipped by 3 bases and J by 0 bases, with 14 bases between them. The CDR3 nucleotides read TGCGCCAGCAGCTCCGGAGACTATCCTAGCACAGATACGCAGTATTTT. This sequence encodes CASSSGDYPSTDTQYF.

The chain recombines TRBV20-1 with TRBJ2-5; 7 bases line up with TRBD2. Germline loops: CDR1 DFQATT, CDR2 SNEGSKA (reference sequence). This CDR3 has 15 residues. J lost 4 bases, V lost 3 bases, and 11 bases had no gene match. Here the CDR3 reads CSASPRGLTRETQYF. As DNA, the CDR3 is TGCAGTGCTAGTCCCCGGGGACTAACGAGAGAGACCCAGTACTTC.

The chain combines TRBV27 with TRBJ1-1; 8 bases agree with TRBD1. J lost 7 bases, V lost 3 bases, and 7 bases had no gene match. Germline V gene sequence: CDR1 MNHEY, CDR2 SMNVEV (reference sequence). This CDR3 is 14 amino acids long. The CDR3 loop reads CASSFGAGGNEAFF. The CDR3 region has the DNA TGTGCCAGCAGTTTTGGTGCAGGGGGCAATGAAGCTTTCTTT.

This chain connects TRBV24-1 to TRBJ2-5; D is unclear. The CDR3 covers 12 residues. V was pared by 4 bases and J by 9 bases, with 11 bases between. Germline V gene data show CDR1 as KGHDR and CDR2 as SFDVKD. The CDR3: CATSDPVVAQYF. For the CDR3, the DNA is TGTGCCACCAGTGACCCGGTGGTTGCCCAGTACTTC.

The V call is TRBV5-1, the J call TRBJ1-5, with D perhaps TRBD1 (5 bases). Trimming shortened V by 3 bases and J by 2 bases, and 9 bases separated the two germline ends. Germline CDR1 SGHRS, CDR2 YFSETQ. This CDR3 has 14 residues. CDR3 loop: CASSSGFGNQPQHF. The CDR3 coding sequence is TGCGCCAGCAGCTCAGGGTTTGGCAATCAGCCCCAGCATTTT.

The V and J genes are TRBV5-1 and TRBJ1-1; 9 bases agree with TRBD1. The V and J ends lost 7 bases and 3 bases, in that order; junction bases with no gene match: 7. The CDR3 consists of 14 residues. From germline, CDR1 is SGHRS and CDR2 YFSETQ. The CDR3 region has the DNA TGCGCCAGCCGGGACAGGGCAAGTTACACTGAAGCTTTCTTT. This gives the protein CASRDRASYTEAFF.

The chain employs TRBV6-5 and TRBJ2-7; TRBD1 aligns across 7 bases. V shed 0 bases, J shed 0 bases, and the junction held 5 bases outside the gene matches. CDR1 and CDR2 (germline): MNHEY, SVGAGI. The CDR3 loop spans 16 amino acids. The CDR3 bases are TGTGCCAGCAGTTACTCCAAGACAGGGAGCTCCTACGAGCAGTACTTC. It codes for CASSYSKTGSSYEQYF.

The genes are TRBV7-9 and TRBJ1-3; D not certain. The CDR3 runs to 16 residues. Deletions cut 1 base from V and 1 base from J, with 11 bases between. Germline V gene lookup returns CDR1 SEHNR and CDR2 FQNEAQ (reference sequence). The CDR3 DNA reads as TGTGCCAGCAGCTTAGGGCAACCGGGGTCTGGAAACACCATATATTTT. Its translation is CASSLGQPGSGNTIYF. The entire variable domain, with the rest obtained from reference TRBV7-9 and TRBJ1-3, is as follows: DTGVSQNPRHKITKRGQNVTFRCDPISEHNRLYWYRQTLGQGPEFLTYFQNEAQLEKSRLLSDRFSAERPKGSFSTLEIQRTEQGDSAMYLCASSLGQPGSGNTIYFGEGSWLTVV.

This chain uses TRBV9 with TRBJ2-2, with 7 bases that match TRBD1. V lost 1 base and J lost 8; bases outside the gene matches: 11. Per germline, CDR1 SGDLS and CDR2 YYNGEE. This CDR3 comprises 16 residues. CDR3 nucleotide sequence: TGTGCCAGCAGCGTACAACCAACTACAGGGGCGGGGGAGCTGTTTTTT. As protein: CASSVQPTTGAGELFF.

This chain uses TRBV18 with TRBJ2-7; perhaps TRBD2 as D (6 bases). Germline V lookup: CDR1 KGHSH, CDR2 LQKENI. Trimming took off 6 bases at V and 4 bases at J, with 19 bases between the two ends. The CDR3 is 15 amino acids. The CDR3 DNA is TGTGCCAGCTCGCCTCGGGCAGAAGGAGGGTACGAGCAGTACTTC. It translates to CASSPRAEGGYEQYF.